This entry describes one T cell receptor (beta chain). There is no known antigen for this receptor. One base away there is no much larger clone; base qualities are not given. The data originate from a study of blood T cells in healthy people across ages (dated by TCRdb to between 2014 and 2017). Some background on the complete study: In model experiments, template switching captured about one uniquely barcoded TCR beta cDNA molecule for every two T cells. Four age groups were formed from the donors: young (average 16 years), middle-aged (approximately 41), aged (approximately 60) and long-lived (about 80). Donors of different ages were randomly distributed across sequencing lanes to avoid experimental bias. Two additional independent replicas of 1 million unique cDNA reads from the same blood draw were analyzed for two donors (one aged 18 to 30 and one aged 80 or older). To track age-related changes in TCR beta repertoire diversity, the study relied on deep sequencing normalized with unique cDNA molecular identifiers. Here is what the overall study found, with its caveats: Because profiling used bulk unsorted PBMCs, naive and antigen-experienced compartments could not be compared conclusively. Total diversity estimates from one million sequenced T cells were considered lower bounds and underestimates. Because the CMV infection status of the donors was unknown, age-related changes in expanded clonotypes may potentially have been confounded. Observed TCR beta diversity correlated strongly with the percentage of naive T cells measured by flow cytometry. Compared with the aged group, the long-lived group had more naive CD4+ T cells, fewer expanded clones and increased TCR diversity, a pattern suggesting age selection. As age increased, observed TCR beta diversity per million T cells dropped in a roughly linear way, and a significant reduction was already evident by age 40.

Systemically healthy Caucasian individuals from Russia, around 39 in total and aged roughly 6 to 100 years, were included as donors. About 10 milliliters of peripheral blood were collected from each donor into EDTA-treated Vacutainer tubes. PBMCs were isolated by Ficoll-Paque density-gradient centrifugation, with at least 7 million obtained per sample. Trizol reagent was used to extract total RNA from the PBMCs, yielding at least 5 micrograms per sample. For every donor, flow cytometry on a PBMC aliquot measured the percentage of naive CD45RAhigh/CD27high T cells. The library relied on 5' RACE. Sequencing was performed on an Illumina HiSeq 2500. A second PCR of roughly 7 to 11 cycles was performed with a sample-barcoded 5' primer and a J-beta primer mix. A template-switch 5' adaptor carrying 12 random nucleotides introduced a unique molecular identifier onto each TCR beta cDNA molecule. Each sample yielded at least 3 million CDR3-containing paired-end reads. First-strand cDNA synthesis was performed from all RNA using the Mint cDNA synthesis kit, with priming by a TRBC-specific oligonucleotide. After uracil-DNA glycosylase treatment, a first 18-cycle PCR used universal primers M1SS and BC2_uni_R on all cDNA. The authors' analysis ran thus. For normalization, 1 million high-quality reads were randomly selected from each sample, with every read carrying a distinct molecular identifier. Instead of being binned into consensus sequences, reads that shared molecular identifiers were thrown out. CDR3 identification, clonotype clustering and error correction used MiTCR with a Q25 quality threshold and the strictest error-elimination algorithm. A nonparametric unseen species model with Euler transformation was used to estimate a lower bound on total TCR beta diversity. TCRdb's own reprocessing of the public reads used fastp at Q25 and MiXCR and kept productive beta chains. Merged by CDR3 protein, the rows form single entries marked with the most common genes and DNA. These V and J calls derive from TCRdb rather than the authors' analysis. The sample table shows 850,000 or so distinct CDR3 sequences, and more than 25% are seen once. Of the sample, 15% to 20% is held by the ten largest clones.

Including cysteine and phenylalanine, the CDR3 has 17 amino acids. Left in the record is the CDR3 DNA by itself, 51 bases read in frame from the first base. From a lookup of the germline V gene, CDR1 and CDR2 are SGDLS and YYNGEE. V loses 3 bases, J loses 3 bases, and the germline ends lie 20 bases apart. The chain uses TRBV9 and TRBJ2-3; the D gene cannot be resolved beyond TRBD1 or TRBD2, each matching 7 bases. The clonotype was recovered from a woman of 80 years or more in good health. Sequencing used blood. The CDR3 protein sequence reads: CASSGWPQQGGTDTQYF. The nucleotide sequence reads TGTGCCAGCAGCGGTTGGCCCCAGCAGGGGGGGACAGATACGCAGTATTTT.